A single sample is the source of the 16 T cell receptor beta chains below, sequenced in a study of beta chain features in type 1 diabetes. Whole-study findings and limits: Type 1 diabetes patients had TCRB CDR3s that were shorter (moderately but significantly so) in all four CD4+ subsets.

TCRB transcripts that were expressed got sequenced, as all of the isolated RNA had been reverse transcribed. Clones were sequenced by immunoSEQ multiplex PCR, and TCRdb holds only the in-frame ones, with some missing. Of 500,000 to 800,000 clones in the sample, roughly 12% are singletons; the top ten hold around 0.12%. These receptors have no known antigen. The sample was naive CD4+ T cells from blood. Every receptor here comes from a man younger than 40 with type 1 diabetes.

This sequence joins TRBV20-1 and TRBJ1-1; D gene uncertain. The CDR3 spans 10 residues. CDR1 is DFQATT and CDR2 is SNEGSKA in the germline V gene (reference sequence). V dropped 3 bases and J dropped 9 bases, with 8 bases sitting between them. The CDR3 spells CSARVTKAFF. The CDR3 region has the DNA TGCAGTGCTAGGGTTACTAAAGCTTTCTTT.

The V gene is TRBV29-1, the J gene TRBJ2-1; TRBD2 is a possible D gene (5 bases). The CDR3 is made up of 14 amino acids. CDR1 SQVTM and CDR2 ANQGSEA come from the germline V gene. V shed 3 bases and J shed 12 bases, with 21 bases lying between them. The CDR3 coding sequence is TGCAGCGTTGAGGAGGTAAGACAAGCCTCCGGGCAGTTCTTC. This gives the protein CSVEEVRQASGQFF.

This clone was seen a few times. CDR3 region: CASSLGLAGAETQYF. The CDR3 DNA sequence: TGTGCCAGCAGCCTGGGACTAGCGGGGGCGGAGACCCAGTACTTC. V gene TRBV7-2 combines with J gene TRBJ2-5, with 14 bases matching TRBD2. This CDR3 contains 15 residues. V lost 5 bases to trimming and J lost 5 bases; unmatched junction nucleotides: 4. CDR1 is SGHTA, CDR2 FQGNSA, per germline.

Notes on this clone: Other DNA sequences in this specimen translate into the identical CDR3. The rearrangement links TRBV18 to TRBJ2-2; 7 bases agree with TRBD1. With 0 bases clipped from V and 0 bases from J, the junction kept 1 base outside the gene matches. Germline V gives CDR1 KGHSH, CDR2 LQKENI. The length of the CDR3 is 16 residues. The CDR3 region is CASSPPGTANTGELFF. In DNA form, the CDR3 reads TGTGCCAGCTCACCACCTGGGACAGCGAACACCGGGGAGCTGTTTTTT.

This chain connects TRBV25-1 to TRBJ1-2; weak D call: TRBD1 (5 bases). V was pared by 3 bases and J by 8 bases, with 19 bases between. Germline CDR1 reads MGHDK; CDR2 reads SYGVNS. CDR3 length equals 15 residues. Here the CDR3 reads CASSELSGDRAGYTF. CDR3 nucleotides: TGTGCCAGCAGTGAGCTTTCGGGGGATAGAGCGGGCTACACCTTC.

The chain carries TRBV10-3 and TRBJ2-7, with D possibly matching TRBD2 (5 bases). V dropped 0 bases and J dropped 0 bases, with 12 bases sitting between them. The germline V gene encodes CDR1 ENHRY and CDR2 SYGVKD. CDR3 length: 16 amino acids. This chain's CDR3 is CAISESAGLNSYEQYF. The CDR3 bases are TGTGCCATCAGTGAGTCAGCCGGACTGAACTCCTACGAGCAGTACTTC.

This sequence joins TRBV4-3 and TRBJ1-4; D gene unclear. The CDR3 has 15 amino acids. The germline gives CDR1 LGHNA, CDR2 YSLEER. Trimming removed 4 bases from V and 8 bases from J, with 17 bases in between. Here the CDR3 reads CASSREQSAREKLFF. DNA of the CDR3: TGCGCCAGCAGCCGAGAACAGAGCGCGAGGGAAAAACTGTTTTTT.

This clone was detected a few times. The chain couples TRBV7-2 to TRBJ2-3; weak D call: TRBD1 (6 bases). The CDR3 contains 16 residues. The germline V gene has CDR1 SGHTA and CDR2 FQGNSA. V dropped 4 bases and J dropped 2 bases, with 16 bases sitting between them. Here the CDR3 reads CASSSQGHRFTDTQYF. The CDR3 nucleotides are TGTGCCAGCAGCTCACAGGGCCATCGGTTCACAGATACGCAGTATTTT.

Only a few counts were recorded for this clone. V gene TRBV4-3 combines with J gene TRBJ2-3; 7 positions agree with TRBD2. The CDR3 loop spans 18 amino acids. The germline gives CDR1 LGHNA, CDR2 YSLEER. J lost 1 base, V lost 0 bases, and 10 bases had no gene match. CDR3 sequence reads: CASSQDPGVAGGTDTQYF. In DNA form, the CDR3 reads TGCGCCAGCAGCCAAGACCCCGGGGTAGCGGGTGGCACAGATACGCAGTATTTT.

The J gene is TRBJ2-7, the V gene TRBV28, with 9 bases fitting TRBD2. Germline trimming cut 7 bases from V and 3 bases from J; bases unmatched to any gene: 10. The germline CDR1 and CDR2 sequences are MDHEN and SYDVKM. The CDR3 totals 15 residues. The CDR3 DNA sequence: TGTGCCAGCACAACGGGGGCTAGCGGGAACTACGAGCAGTACTTC. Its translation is CASTTGASGNYEQYF.

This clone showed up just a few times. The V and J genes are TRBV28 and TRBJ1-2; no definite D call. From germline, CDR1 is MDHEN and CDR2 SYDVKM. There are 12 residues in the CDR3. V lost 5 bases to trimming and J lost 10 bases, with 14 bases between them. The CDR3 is CASSQTDMDYTF. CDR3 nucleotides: TGTGCCAGCAGTCAAACCGATATGGACTACACCTTC.

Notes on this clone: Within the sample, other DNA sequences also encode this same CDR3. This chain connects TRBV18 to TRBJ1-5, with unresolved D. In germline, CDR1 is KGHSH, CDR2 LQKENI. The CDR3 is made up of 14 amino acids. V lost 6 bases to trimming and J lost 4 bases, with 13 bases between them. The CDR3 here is CASSPGRGNQPQHF. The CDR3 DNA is TGTGCCAGCTCCCCCGGACGAGGGAATCAGCCCCAGCATTTT. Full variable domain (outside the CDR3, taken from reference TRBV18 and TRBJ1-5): NAGVMQNPRHLVRRRGQEARLRCSPMKGHSHVYWYRQLPEEGLKFMVYLQKENIIDESGMPKERFSAEFPKEGPSILRIQQVVRGDSAAYFCASSPGRGNQPQHFGDGTRLSIL.

The CDR3 region is CASSPGTGPYEQYF. The CDR3 DNA sequence: TGTGCCAGCAGTCCCGGAACAGGTCCCTACGAGCAGTACTTC. The J gene is TRBJ2-7, the V gene TRBV28; TRBD1 might be the D (5 bases). This CDR3 is built from 14 residues. CDR1 and CDR2 (germline): MDHEN, SYDVKM. V was cut by 5 bases and J by 2 bases, with 13 bases left in between.

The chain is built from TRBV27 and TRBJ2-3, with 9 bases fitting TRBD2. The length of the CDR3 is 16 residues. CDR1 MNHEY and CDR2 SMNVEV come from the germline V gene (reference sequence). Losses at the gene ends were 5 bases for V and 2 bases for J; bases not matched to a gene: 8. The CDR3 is CASSPASGVLTDTQYF. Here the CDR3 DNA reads TGTGCCAGCAGTCCCGCTAGCGGGGTGCTCACAGATACGCAGTATTTT.

Written as DNA, the CDR3 is TGTGCCAGCAGCTCCCTCGGGGCCGGTGAGCAGTTCTTC. Translating it yields CASSSLGAGEQFF. V is TRBV5-4 and J is TRBJ2-1, with D possibly being TRBD1 or TRBD2 (5 bases each). The germline V gene encodes CDR1 SGHNT and CDR2 YYREEE (reference sequence). Trimming cost V 3 bases and J 9 bases, with 13 bases left between them. The CDR3 covers 13 residues.

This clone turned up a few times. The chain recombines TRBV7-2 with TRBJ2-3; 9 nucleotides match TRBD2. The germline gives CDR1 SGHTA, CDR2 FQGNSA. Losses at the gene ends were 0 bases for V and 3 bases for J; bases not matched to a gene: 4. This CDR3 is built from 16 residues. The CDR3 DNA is TGTGCCAGCAGCTTAGCGTTCAGCGGGGGGACAGATACGCAGTATTTT. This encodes CASSLAFSGGTDTQYF. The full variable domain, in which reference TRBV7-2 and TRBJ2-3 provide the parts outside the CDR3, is GAGVSQSPSNKVTEKGKDVELRCDPISGHTALYWYRQSLGQGLEFLIYFQGNSAPDKSGLPSDRFSAERTGGSVSTLTIQRTQQEDSAVYLCASSLAFSGGTDTQYFGPGTRLTVL.